The present T cell receptor beta chain was sequenced within a study of tumor-infiltrating lymphocytes in primary liver carcinoma. In regard to this clonotype: This may come from a read error, since a much larger clone is one base off.

Researchers drew blood RNA from unsorted whole blood and extracted germline DNA as well. There are 19 residues in the CDR3. The V gene's germline CDR1 is MGHRA and CDR2 YSYEKL. The V gene end was trimmed by 0 bases and the J gene end by 7 bases; junction bases not matched to a gene: 18. Using a constant-region primer together with ProtoScript II reverse transcriptase, TCR beta cDNA was made from 500 ng of total RNA. ARM-PCR, slightly modified, supplied the TCR beta libraries through three nested multiplex PCR rounds. A C-beta reverse primer was combined with TRBV1-TRBV30 forward primers in the first two PCR rounds, and each round had 10 cycles. A single record per CDR3 protein comes from TCRdb applying MiXCR to the multiplex PCR reads. The repertoire has hundreds of thousands of distinct CDR3 sequences, approximately 54% of them found once; the top ten carry about 17%.

This TCR came from a woman younger than 45 with primary liver carcinoma and hepatitis B virus infection. This sequence joins TRBV4-1 and TRBJ2-1, with TRBD2 matching 7 bases. What was sequenced was peripheral blood. Written as DNA, the CDR3 is TGCGCCAGCAGCCAAGATCTCTTGGTGACTAGCTCGCAAGGAAATGAGCAGTTCTTC. Translated: CASSQDLLVTSSQGNEQFF.